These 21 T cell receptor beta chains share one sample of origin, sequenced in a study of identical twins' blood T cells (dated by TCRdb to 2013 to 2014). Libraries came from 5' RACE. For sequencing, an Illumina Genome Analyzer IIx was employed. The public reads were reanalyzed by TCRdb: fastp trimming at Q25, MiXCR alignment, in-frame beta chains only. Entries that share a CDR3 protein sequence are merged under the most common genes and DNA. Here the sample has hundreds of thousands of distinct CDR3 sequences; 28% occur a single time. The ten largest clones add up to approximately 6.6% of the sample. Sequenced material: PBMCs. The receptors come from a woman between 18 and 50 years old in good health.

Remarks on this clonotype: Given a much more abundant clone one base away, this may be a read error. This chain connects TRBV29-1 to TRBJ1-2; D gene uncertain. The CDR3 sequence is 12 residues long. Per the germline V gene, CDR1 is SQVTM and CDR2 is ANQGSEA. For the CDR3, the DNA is TGCAGCGTTGGGGGTAGTTTTTATGGCTACGCCTTC. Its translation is CSVGGSFYGYAF.

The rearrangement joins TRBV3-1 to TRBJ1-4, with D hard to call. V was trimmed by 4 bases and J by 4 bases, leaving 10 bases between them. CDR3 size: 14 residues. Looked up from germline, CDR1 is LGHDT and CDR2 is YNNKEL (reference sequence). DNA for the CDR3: TGTGCCAGCAGCCGTGTCAGTAATAATGAAAAACTGTTTTTT. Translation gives CASSRVSNNEKLFF.

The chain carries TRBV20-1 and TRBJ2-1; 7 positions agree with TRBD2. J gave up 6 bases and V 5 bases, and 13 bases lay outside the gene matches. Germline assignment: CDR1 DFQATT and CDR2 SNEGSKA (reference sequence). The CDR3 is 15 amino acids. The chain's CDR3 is CSAGAAGRLSNEQFF. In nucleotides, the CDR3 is TGCAGTGCTGGAGCAGCGGGACGGCTAAGCAATGAGCAGTTCTTC.

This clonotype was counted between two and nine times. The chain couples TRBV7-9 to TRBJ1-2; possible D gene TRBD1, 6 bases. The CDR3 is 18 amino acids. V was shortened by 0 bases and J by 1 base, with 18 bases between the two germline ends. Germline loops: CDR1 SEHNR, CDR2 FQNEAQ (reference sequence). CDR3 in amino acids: CASSLATPTRGLNYGYTF. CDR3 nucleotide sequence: TGTGCCAGCAGCTTAGCGACTCCGACCCGGGGGCTTAACTATGGCTACACCTTC.

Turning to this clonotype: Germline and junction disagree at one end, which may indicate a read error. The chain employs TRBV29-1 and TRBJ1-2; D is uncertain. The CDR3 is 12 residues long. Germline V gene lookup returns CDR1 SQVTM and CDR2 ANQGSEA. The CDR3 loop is CSVATPSYGYTF. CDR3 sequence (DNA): TGCAGCGTCGCGACACCTAGCTATGGCTACACCTTT. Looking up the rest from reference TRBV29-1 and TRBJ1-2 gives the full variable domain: SAVISQKPSRDICQRGTSLTIQCQVDSQVTMMFWYRQQPGQSLTLIATANQGSEATYESGFVIDKFPISRPNLTFSTLTVSNMSPEDSSIYLCSVATPSYGYTFGSGTRLTVV.

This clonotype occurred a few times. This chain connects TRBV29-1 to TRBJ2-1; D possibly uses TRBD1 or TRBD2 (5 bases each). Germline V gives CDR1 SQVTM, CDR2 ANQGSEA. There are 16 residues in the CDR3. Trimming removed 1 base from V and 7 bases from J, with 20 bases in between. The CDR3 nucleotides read TGCAGCGTTGAAGGGGGGAGTGGAGTAAAGTCAAATGAGCAGTTCTTC. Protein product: CSVEGGSGVKSNEQFF.

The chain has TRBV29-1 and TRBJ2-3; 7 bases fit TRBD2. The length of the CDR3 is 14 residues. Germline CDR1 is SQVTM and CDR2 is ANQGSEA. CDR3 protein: CSVSGEPNTDTQYF. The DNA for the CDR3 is TGCAGTGTGAGCGGGGAACCTAACACAGATACGCAGTATTTT.

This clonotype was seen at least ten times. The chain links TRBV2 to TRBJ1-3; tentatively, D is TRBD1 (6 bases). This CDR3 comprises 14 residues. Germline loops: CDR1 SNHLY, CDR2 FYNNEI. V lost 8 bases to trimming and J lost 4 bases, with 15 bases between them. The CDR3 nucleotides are TGTGCCAGCGGATTCAGGGGAGGCGGAAACACCATATATTTT. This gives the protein CASGFRGGGNTIYF.

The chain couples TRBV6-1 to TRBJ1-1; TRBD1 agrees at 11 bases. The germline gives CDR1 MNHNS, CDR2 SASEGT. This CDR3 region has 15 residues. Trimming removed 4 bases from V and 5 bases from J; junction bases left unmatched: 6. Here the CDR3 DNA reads TGTGCCAGCAGTGTGGACAGGGGGCAGGTAACTGAAGCTTTCTTT. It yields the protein CASSVDRGQVTEAFF.

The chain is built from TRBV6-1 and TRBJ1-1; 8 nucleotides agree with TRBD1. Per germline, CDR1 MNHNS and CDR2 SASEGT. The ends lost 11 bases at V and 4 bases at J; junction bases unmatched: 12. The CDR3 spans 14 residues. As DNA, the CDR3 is TGTGCCGGGGGGGGACAGGTACGGAGCACTGAAGCTTTCTTT. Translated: CAGGGQVRSTEAFF.

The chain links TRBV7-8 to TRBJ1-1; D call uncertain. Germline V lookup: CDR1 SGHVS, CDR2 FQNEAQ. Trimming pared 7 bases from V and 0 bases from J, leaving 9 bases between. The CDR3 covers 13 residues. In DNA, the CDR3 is TGTGCCAGCACCCTAGGCCTGAACACTGAAGCTTTCTTT. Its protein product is CASTLGLNTEAFF.

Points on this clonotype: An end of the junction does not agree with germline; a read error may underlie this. The DNA for the CDR3 is TGCGGCGTTGATTCGGGCACAGATACGCAGTATTTT. This codes for CGVDSGTDTQYF. The rearrangement links TRBV29-1 to TRBJ2-3; no definite D call. The germline CDR1 and CDR2 sequences are SQVTM and ANQGSEA. This CDR3 has 12 amino acids.

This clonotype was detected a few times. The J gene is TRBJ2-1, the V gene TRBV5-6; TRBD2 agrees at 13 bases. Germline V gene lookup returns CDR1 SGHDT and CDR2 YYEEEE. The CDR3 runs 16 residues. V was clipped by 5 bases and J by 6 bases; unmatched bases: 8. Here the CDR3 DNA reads TGTGCCAGCAGGACACTAACTAGCGGGGGGGCCAATGAGCAGTTCTTC. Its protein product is CASRTLTSGGANEQFF.

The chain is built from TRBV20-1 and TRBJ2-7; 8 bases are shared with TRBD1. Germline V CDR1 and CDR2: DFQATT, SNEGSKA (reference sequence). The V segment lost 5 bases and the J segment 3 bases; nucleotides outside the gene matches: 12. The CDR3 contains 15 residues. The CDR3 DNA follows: TGCAGTGCTGGACATTCCGGGACAGGAGGCTACGAGCAGTACTTC. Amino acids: CSAGHSGTGGYEQYF.

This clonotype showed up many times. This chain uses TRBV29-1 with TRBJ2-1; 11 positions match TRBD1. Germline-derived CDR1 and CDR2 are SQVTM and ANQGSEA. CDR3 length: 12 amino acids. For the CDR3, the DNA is TGCACGGGACAGGGGGCCTACAATGAGCAGTTCTTC. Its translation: CTGQGAYNEQFF.

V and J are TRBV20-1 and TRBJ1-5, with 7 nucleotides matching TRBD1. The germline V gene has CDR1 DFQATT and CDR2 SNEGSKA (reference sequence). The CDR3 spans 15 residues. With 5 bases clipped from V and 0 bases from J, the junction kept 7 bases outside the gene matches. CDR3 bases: TGCAGTGCTTCCCAAGGGGGCAGTAGCAATCAGCCCCAGCATTTT. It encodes CSASQGGSSNQPQHF.

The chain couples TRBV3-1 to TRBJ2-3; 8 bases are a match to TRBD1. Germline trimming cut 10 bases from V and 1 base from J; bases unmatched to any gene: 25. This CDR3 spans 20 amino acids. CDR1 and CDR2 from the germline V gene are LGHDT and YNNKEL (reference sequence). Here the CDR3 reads CATYPKDRDPEKPGTDTQYF. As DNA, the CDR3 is TGTGCCACCTACCCAAAGGACAGGGACCCCGAGAAGCCTGGCACAGATACGCAGTATTTT.

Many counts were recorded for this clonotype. The DNA for the CDR3 is TGTGCCAGCAGCTTGGGCCCTCAGGGCGCCCAGCATTTT. This encodes CASSLGPQGAQHF. The V gene is TRBV5-6, the J gene TRBJ1-5; possible D gene TRBD1, 5 bases. Germline V CDR1 and CDR2: SGHDT, YYEEEE. Trimming shortened V by 0 bases and J by 11 bases, and 12 bases separated the two germline ends. The CDR3 sequence is 13 residues long.

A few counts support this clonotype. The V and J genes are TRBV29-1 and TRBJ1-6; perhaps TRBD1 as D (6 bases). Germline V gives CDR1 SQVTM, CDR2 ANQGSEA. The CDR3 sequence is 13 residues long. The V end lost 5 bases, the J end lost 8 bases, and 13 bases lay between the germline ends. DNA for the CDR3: TGCAGCGTTAGGAGGGGGGCCGATTCACCCCTCCACTTT. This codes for CSVRRGADSPLHF.

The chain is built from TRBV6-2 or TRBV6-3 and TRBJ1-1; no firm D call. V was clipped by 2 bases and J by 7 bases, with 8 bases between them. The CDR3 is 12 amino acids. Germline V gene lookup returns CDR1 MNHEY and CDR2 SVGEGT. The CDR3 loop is CASSYRSLEAFF. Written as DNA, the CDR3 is TGTGCCAGCAGTTACCGGAGCCTTGAAGCTTTCTTT.

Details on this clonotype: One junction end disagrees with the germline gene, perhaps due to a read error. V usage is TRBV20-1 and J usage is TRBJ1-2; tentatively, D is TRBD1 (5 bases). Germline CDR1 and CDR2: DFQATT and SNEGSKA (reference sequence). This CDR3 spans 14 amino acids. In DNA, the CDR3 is TGCAGTGCTACGGGGCCCACATTAGGCTATGGCCACACCTTC. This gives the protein CSATGPTLGYGHTF.